Listed here are 18 T cell receptor beta chains from one sample, sequenced in a study of post-analysis software for immune sequencing data. Libraries were made from TCR beta cDNA, and they carried unique molecular identifiers. TCRdb recomputed calls from the PCR reads with MiXCR, one row per CDR3 protein. The sample holds fewer than 900,000 distinct CDR3 sequences, around 42% seen once. For these receptors, no antigen is known. Overall study results and limits: Included in a set of about 5 TRBV segments more frequent in patients than controls were TRBV5-6, TRBV5-1 and TRBV20-1.

The sample comprised blood. Receptors originate from a girl aged 10 to 17 with multiple sclerosis.

The genes are TRBV10-2 and TRBJ2-1; 13 positions agree with TRBD2. V shed 7 bases, J shed 10 bases, and the junction held 10 bases outside the gene matches. Germline loops: CDR1 WSHSY, CDR2 SAAADI. The CDR3 covers 15 residues. DNA of the CDR3: TGCGCCAGCATCCGCCCGGGACTAGCGGGATCAGAGCAGTTCTTC. Its protein product is CASIRPGLAGSEQFF.

This chain connects TRBV29-1 to TRBJ1-2, with TRBD1 matching 7 bases. This CDR3 has 16 amino acids. V gave up 6 bases and J gave up 2 bases; unmatched junction bases: 15. Germline loops: CDR1 SQVTM, CDR2 ANQGSEA. CDR3 in amino acids: CSVWGEETGINYGYTF. CDR3 nucleotides: TGCAGCGTATGGGGGGAGGAGACAGGGATCAACTATGGCTACACCTTC.

The chain links TRBV6-1 to TRBJ1-5, with 8 bases lining up with TRBD1. The junction had 6 bases not matched to a gene; V was cut back by 8 bases and J by 3 bases. This CDR3 has 14 amino acids. CDR1 MNHNS and CDR2 SASEGT come from the germline V gene. The CDR3: CASPGQGDNQPQHF. For the CDR3, the DNA is TGTGCCAGCCCCGGACAGGGTGACAATCAGCCCCAGCATTTT.

This chain joins TRBV5-1 and TRBJ1-1; no reliable D call. V shed 0 bases and J shed 5 bases, with 8 bases lying between them. Germline V lookup: CDR1 SGHRS, CDR2 YFSETQ. The CDR3 spans 13 residues. Here the CDR3 reads CASSLDSGTEAFF. Written as DNA, the CDR3 is TGCGCCAGCAGCTTGGATAGCGGTACTGAAGCTTTCTTT.

This clonotype was observed a few times. The V call is TRBV20-1, the J call TRBJ2-6, with TRBD1 as a possible D gene (5 bases). Germline values: CDR1 DFQATT, CDR2 SNEGSKA (reference sequence). This CDR3 region has 15 residues. Trimming left V 2 bases short and J 4 bases short, with 12 bases between. The CDR3 DNA reads TGCAGTGCTAGACCTCAGGGTGGAGGGGCCAACGTCCTGACTTTC. Its translation: CSARPQGGGANVLTF.

The CDR3 region is CASSEDPGTDTQYF. CDR3 DNA sequence: TGCGCCAGCAGCGAGGACCCTGGCACAGATACGCAGTATTTT. The chain recombines TRBV5-1 with TRBJ2-3, with D hard to call. This CDR3 spans 14 amino acids. Between the trimmed V and J ends, which lost 4 bases and 1 base, there was a span of 10 bases. The germline CDR1 and CDR2 sequences are SGHRS and YFSETQ.

This clonotype appeared a few times. The chain links TRBV20-1 to TRBJ1-5; D is perhaps TRBD1 (5 bases). The CDR3 totals 16 residues. The germline CDR1 and CDR2 sequences are DFQATT and SNEGSKA (reference sequence). With 3 bases removed from V and 3 bases from J, the gap between germline ends came to 18 bases. As DNA, the CDR3 is TGCAGTGCTAGTAAAGGGGCCTCCCCCCTCAATCAGCCCCAGCATTTT. Translation: CSASKGASPLNQPQHF.

This clonotype was seen only a few times. CDR3 sequence reads: CSVEIPGPEIQYF. The CDR3 region has the DNA TGCAGCGTTGAAATACCGGGGCCCGAAATTCAGTACTTC. V gene TRBV29-1 combines with J gene TRBJ2-4, with D perhaps TRBD1 or TRBD2 (5 bases each). V was clipped by 2 bases and J by 10 bases, with 15 bases between them. This CDR3 has 13 amino acids. Germline V lookup: CDR1 SQVTM, CDR2 ANQGSEA. The whole variable domain, remainder taken from reference TRBV29-1 and TRBJ2-4, is SAVISQKPSRDICQRGTSLTIQCQVDSQVTMMFWYRQQPGQSLTLIATANQGSEATYESGFVIDKFPISRPNLTFSTLTVSNMSPEDSSIYLCSVEIPGPEIQYFGAGTRLSVL.

This chain joins TRBV5-1 and TRBJ2-3, with D uncertain. The germline V gene encodes CDR1 SGHRS and CDR2 YFSETQ. CDR3 size: 15 residues. Trimming removed 0 bases from V and 4 bases from J, with 12 bases in between. The CDR3 DNA follows: TGCGCCAGCAGCTTGGGCAGAAGCAGCCCAGATACGCAGTATTTT. This translates into CASSLGRSSPDTQYF.

The rearrangement links TRBV28 to TRBJ2-5; 9 bases match TRBD1. CDR1 and CDR2 from the germline V gene are MDHEN and SYDVKM. The CDR3 sequence is 15 residues long. V was pared by 6 bases and J by 2 bases, with 7 bases of the junction left unmatched. CDR3 sequence: CASSSGTGLQETQYF. The DNA of the CDR3 is TGTGCCAGCAGCTCCGGGACAGGGCTACAAGAGACCCAGTACTTC.

As regards this clonotype: One junction end disagrees with the germline gene, perhaps due to a read error. CDR3 DNA sequence: TGTGCCAGCAGTGTAGCGACCCAGTACTTC. It codes for CASSVATQYF. The V and J genes are TRBV12-3 or TRBV12-4 and TRBJ2-5; D unresolved. This CDR3 has 10 residues.

This clonotype was recorded many times. V is TRBV29-1 and J is TRBJ2-3; TRBD2 matches 7 bases. V shed 4 bases and J 5 bases; nucleotides not matched to a gene: 0. Germline V CDR1 and CDR2: SQVTM, ANQGSEA. There are 11 residues in the CDR3. In DNA form, the CDR3 reads TGCAGCGTTGGGGGGGGAGATACGCAGTATTTT. Protein: CSVGGGDTQYF.

The V gene is TRBV29-1, the J gene TRBJ1-1; no clear D gene. The CDR3 totals 11 residues. Trimming removed 5 bases from V and 5 bases from J, with 9 bases in between. Germline-derived CDR1 and CDR2 are SQVTM and ANQGSEA. The CDR3 region is CSVLVVTEAFF. Here the CDR3 DNA reads TGCAGCGTTCTGGTCGTGACTGAAGCTTTCTTT.

Notes on this clonotype: The junction differs from germline at one of its ends, possibly a read error. The rearrangement joins TRBV3-1 to TRBJ1-2; no clear D gene. CDR1 is LGHDT, CDR2 YNNKEL, per germline (reference sequence). The CDR3 totals 14 residues. CDR3 bases: TGTGCCAGCAGCCAAGATTTGAGCAGCTATGACTACACCTTC. This translates into CASSQDLSSYDYTF.

The sample holds a few counts of this clonotype. This chain joins TRBV12-3 or TRBV12-4 and TRBJ2-1, with TRBD2 matching 9 bases. CDR3 length: 15 amino acids. Trimming cost V 6 bases and J 8 bases; bases outside gene matches: 11. CDR3 nucleotide sequence: TGTGCCAGCAGCCCTAGGACTAGCGCCTTATATGAGCAGTTCTTC. Translating it yields CASSPRTSALYEQFF.

This chain joins TRBV28 and TRBJ1-1, with 10 bases that match TRBD1. J was trimmed by 5 bases and V by 8 bases; bases with no gene match: 11. This CDR3 contains 15 residues. Looked up from germline, CDR1 is MDHEN and CDR2 is SYDVKM. Here the CDR3 DNA reads TGTGCCAGCTCTTTTCGACAGGGGGCTAAAACTGAAGCTTTCTTT. Protein product: CASSFRQGAKTEAFF.

This clonotype was detected only a few times. This chain joins TRBV7-2 and TRBJ2-5; 11 nucleotides match TRBD2. The J segment lost 1 base and the V segment lost 5 bases, leaving 6 bases of the junction unmatched. There are 16 residues in the CDR3. CDR1 is SGHTA and CDR2 is FQGNSA in the germline V gene. CDR3 protein: CASSAGTSGVQETQYF. The DNA of the CDR3 is TGTGCCAGCAGCGCTGGGACTAGCGGAGTCCAAGAGACCCAGTACTTC.

The CDR3 bases are TGCGCCAGCAGCTTGCTAGCGGGAGGGATATACAATGAGCAGTTCTTC. Translation: CASSLLAGGIYNEQFF. The chain combines TRBV5-1 with TRBJ2-1; 12 bases fit TRBD2. CDR3 length: 16 residues. Trimming removed 1 base from V and 4 bases from J; junction bases left unmatched: 3. CDR1 is SGHRS and CDR2 is YFSETQ in the germline V gene.